This passage covers 21 T cell receptor beta chains from one sample sequenced in a study of post-analysis software for immune sequencing data. What these receptors recognize is not known. TCR beta cDNA libraries included unique molecular identifiers. Via MiXCR, TCRdb re-called the PCR reads, giving one row per CDR3 protein. The data show about 150,000 distinct CDR3 sequences, over 25% seen once. Study results and limitations: The study found TRBV5-6, TRBV5-1 and TRBV20-1 among several TRBV segments more frequent in patients than controls.

The sample taken for sequencing was blood. These receptors were taken from a girl aged 5-17 years with multiple sclerosis.

This clonotype is a singleton in its sample. The chain is built from TRBV21-1 and TRBJ1-2. TRBV21-1 is recorded as a pseudogene. The CDR3 is 15 amino acids. CDR3 residues: CAGSPNGIRPGGYTF. The CDR3 DNA reads as TGTGCCGGCAGCCCCAACGGGATACGGCCGGGTGGCTACACCTTC.

There are many counts of this clonotype. The chain combines TRBV4-2 with TRBJ1-2; D might be TRBD1 (5 bases). Germline CDR1 and CDR2: LGHNA and YNFKEQ. The CDR3 sequence is 16 residues long. Trimming shortened V by 3 bases and J by 6 bases, and 20 bases separated the two germline ends. For the CDR3, the DNA is TGTGCCAGCAGCCAGTATGACCCCTCTTCAGGGAATGGCTACACCTTC. It is translated as CASSQYDPSSGNGYTF.

The chain has TRBV5-1 and TRBJ2-3; 8 bases match TRBD1. Germline CDR1 reads SGHRS; CDR2 reads YFSETQ. Unmatched junction bases numbered 8, after V lost 4 bases and J lost 4 bases. This CDR3 comprises 15 residues. The CDR3: CASSLRGTGPDTQYF. For the CDR3, the DNA is TGCGCCAGCAGCCTCCGTGGGACAGGCCCAGATACGCAGTATTTT.

The chain combines TRBV25-1 with TRBJ2-1, with 8 bases fitting TRBD2. The CDR3 has 14 amino acids. Per germline, CDR1 MGHDK and CDR2 SYGVNS. Unmatched junction bases numbered 4, after V lost 6 bases and J lost 3 bases. This CDR3 is CASRGLGFYNEQFF. The CDR3 bases are TGTGCCAGCAGGGGACTAGGATTCTACAATGAGCAGTTCTTC.

Only a few counts were recorded for this clonotype. The chain joins TRBV27 to TRBJ2-7; D remains ambiguous. Germline V gene sequence: CDR1 MNHEY, CDR2 SMNVEV (reference sequence). The CDR3 runs to 15 residues. Trimming stripped 4 bases from V and 0 bases from J, with 13 bases between. The CDR3 DNA sequence: TGTGCCAGCAGTTCCCTAGGCTCCGGCTCCTACGAGCAGTACTTC. It yields the protein CASSSLGSGSYEQYF.

In this sample, this clonotype turned up many times. This rearrangement joins TRBV12-3 or TRBV12-4 to TRBJ1-2; D not certain. V was trimmed by 3 bases and J by 6 bases, leaving 20 bases between them. CDR3 length: 16 residues. CDR3 sequence reads: CASSLGGKGISHGYTF. Here the CDR3 DNA reads TGTGCCAGCAGTTTGGGCGGCAAGGGTATATCCCATGGCTACACCTTC.

Many counts were recorded for this clonotype. The J gene is TRBJ2-7, the V gene TRBV12-3 or TRBV12-4; 8 bases map to TRBD1. The CDR3 contains 14 residues. Trimming took 3 bases from V and 2 from J; bases not matched to a gene: 3. The DNA for the CDR3 is TGTGCCAGCAGTTTTGGGACAGGAACCTACGAGCAGTACTTC. Translating it yields CASSFGTGTYEQYF.

The J gene is TRBJ1-5, the V gene TRBV21-1; the table's D call TRBD1 went unverified against the DNA. TRBV21-1 counts as a pseudogene. This CDR3 is built from 13 residues. CDR3 in amino acids: CASSPPAEAAQHF. CDR3 DNA sequence: TGTGCCAGCAGCCCCCCTGCCGAGGCGGCCCAGCATTTT.

The genes are TRBV6-1 and TRBJ2-1, with D perhaps matching TRBD2 (5 bases). V dropped 1 base and J dropped 7 bases, with 11 bases sitting between them. The CDR3 spans 14 residues. Germline V gene sequence: CDR1 MNHNS, CDR2 SASEGT. In DNA, the CDR3 is TGTGCCAGCAGTGAAGGGAGCGGTTCTAATGAGCAGTTCTTC. This sequence encodes CASSEGSGSNEQFF.

The chain joins TRBV7-2 to TRBJ2-3; D ambiguous. Per germline, CDR1 SGHTA and CDR2 FQGNSA. The CDR3 loop spans 13 amino acids. Trimming took 0 bases from V and 7 from J, leaving 8 bases between them. The CDR3 DNA follows: TGTGCCAGCAGCTTAGCGGACCCGCATACGCAGTATTTT. It translates to CASSLADPHTQYF.

Turning to this clonotype: A much larger clone is a single base away; this may be a read error. This chain connects TRBV6-6 to TRBJ2-7; TRBD2 is a possible D gene (5 bases). CDR3 length equals 16 residues. CDR1 is MNHNY, CDR2 SVGAGI, per germline (reference sequence). V lost 6 bases to trimming and J lost 0 bases, with 18 bases between them. The DNA for the CDR3 is TGTGCCAGCAGGGAGGTCGTGCAGGAAGTCTCCTACGAGCAGTACTTC. Translation gives CASREVVQEVSYEQYF.

This clonotype was counted many times. The V and J genes are TRBV11-3 and TRBJ2-7; D is perhaps TRBD1 (6 bases). The CDR3 sequence is 13 residues long. Per the germline V gene, CDR1 is SGHNT and CDR2 is YENEEA. Trimming stripped 1 base from V and 7 bases from J, with 11 bases between. CDR3 protein: CASSLGPDREQYF. The CDR3 region has the DNA TGTGCCAGCAGCTTAGGCCCCGACAGGGAGCAGTACTTC.

DNA for the CDR3: TGCGCCAGCAGCTTAGCCTCGACAGGGGGAACTGAAGCTTTCTTT. Protein product: CASSLASTGGTEAFF. The chain recombines TRBV5-1 with TRBJ1-1; 9 bases fit TRBD1. Looked up from germline, CDR1 is SGHRS and CDR2 is YFSETQ. Trimming took 2 bases from V and 5 from J; bases not matched to a gene: 7. This CDR3 is built from 15 residues.

In its sample, this clonotype was seen many times. The gene calls are TRBV10-3 and TRBJ2-7, with D possibly TRBD2 on 6 matching bases. Germline V gene sequence: CDR1 ENHRY, CDR2 SYGVKD. The length of the CDR3 is 13 residues. V lost 6 bases to trimming and J lost 4 bases, with 13 bases between them. The CDR3 coding sequence is TGTGCCATCAGCCGAGGGCGGGAATACGAGCAGTACTTC. Protein sequence: CAISRGREYEQYF.

In this sample, this clonotype turned up many times. The rearrangement uses TRBV20-1 and TRBJ2-1; 9 bases match TRBD2. Per the germline V gene, CDR1 is DFQATT and CDR2 is SNEGSKA (reference sequence). Trimming at V came to 0 bases and at J to 4 bases, leaving 7 bases not matched to a gene. The CDR3 loop spans 16 amino acids. The CDR3: CSARDPPSGIYNEQFF. The CDR3 DNA sequence: TGCAGTGCTAGAGATCCGCCTAGCGGGATATACAATGAGCAGTTCTTC.

This rearrangement joins TRBV29-1 to TRBJ2-2, with 7 bases aligning to TRBD1. Germline V gene lookup returns CDR1 SQVTM and CDR2 ANQGSEA. After removal of 4 bases from V and 1 base from J, the junction contained 3 bases not matched to a gene. CDR3 length: 14 amino acids. The CDR3 sequence: CSVARQGNTGELFF. CDR3 DNA sequence: TGCAGCGTTGCGAGACAGGGGAACACCGGGGAGCTGTTTTTT.

Ten or more counts support this clonotype. V usage is TRBV12-3 or TRBV12-4 and J usage is TRBJ2-1; D gene uncertain. V was clipped by 8 bases and J by 0 bases, with 8 bases between them. The CDR3 consists of 13 residues. The CDR3 DNA follows: TGTGCCAGCGGTGGGGACTCCTACAATGAGCAGTTCTTC. Protein: CASGGDSYNEQFF.

The chain combines TRBV2 with TRBJ2-2; a weak D match, TRBD1 (6 bases). This CDR3 has 14 residues. From germline, CDR1 is SNHLY and CDR2 FYNNEI. Deletions cut 10 bases from V and 4 bases from J, with 16 bases between. Here the CDR3 DNA reads TGTGCCACTACAACAGGGCGCGGCACCGGGGAGCTGTTTTTT. This encodes CATTTGRGTGELFF.

This clonotype occurred a few times. The gene calls are TRBV11-2 and TRBJ1-1; 12 bases line up with TRBD1. Unmatched junction bases numbered 12, after V lost 1 base and J lost 0 bases. Germline values: CDR1 SGHAT, CDR2 FQNNGV. CDR3 length: 20 residues. CDR3 sequence reads: CASSLALTGTGGAMNTEAFF. In nucleotides, the CDR3 is TGTGCCAGCAGCTTAGCTCTCACCGGGACAGGGGGCGCGATGAACACTGAAGCTTTCTTT.

This clonotype came up many times. The rearrangement links TRBV20-1 to TRBJ2-1; D remains ambiguous. This CDR3 comprises 11 residues. Germline V lookup: CDR1 DFQATT, CDR2 SNEGSKA (reference sequence). V gave up 4 bases and J gave up 5 bases, with 6 bases separating them. As DNA, the CDR3 is TGCAGTGCTACGAAGAACAATGAGCAGTTCTTC. It encodes CSATKNNEQFF.

About this clonotype itself: Its ends do not fully match the called genes, so a read error is possible. The J gene is TRBJ1-4, the V gene TRBV4-1, with D maybe TRBD1 (5 bases). The germline gives CDR1 MGHRA, CDR2 YSYEKL. CDR3 length: 17 residues. In DNA form, the CDR3 reads TGCGCCGGCAGCCGGGTGCGCCGGGGCGCAACTAATGAAAAACTGTTTTTT. Translation gives CAGSRVRRGATNEKLFF.